This T cell receptor beta chain comes out of a study of T cell changes during pregnancy in multiple sclerosis. Using immunoSEQ multiplex PCR, the repertoire was profiled, and TCRdb retains in-frame clones only, with some absent. The table records about 67,000 clones, 92% of them present only once. This CDR3 contains 14 residues. In germline, CDR1 is SGHRS, CDR2 YFSETQ. V was clipped by 6 bases and J by 8 bases, with 18 bases between them. The V call is TRBV5-1, the J call TRBJ2-1, with D possibly TRBD2 on 5 matching bases. The TCR comes from a female donor with multiple sclerosis, enrolled in a pregnancy study. This specimen was peripheral blood, taken after pregnancy. The CDR3 is CASMTGVSLHEQFF. In nucleotides, the CDR3 is TGCGCCAGCATGACCGGGGTATCTTTGCATGAGCAGTTCTTC.